The 9 T cell receptor delta chains below all came from one sample that was sequenced in a study of Vδ1+ human thymocytes. The template was reverse-transcribed extracted RNA. CDR3 amplicons came from multiplex PCR with pooled V-gene forward and constant-region reverse primers. TCRdb ran CATT on the multiplex PCR reads. The sample carries roughly 55,000 delta-chain clones, more than 15% recorded once. Study-wide points: In the thymus, TRG and TRD repertoires looked highly polyclonal with Gaussian CDR3 lengths.

These receptors' antigens are unknown. Sequencing was done on a sample of Vdelta1+ gamma-delta thymocytes from the thymus. Subset here: FACS-sorted CD3+ TCRalphabeta- TCRVdelta1+ TCRVdelta2- thymocytes. These receptors were taken from a boy younger than two who had congenital heart surgery.

V usage is TRDV1 and J usage is TRDJ1; either TRDD2 or TRDD3 may fit D (6 bases each). V dropped 3 bases and J dropped 1 base, with 21 bases sitting between them. CDR3 length: 18 amino acids. Germline V lookup: CDR1 TSWWSYY, CDR2 QGS. CDR3 sequence: CALGDPTFPRGTTDKLIF. The CDR3 nucleotides are TGTGCTCTTGGGGACCCAACCTTCCCGCGGGGGACCACCGATAAACTCATCTTT.

Comment on this clone: One end of the junction does not line up with germline, which may come from a read error. The chain is built from TRDV1 and TRDJ1; 11 bases align to TRDD3. Germline V gene lookup returns CDR1 TSWWSYY and CDR2 QGS. This CDR3 is 17 amino acids long. The CDR3 region is CALGELSFSRLGDNLIF. CDR3 DNA: TGTGCTCTTGGGGAACTAAGCTTTTCCCGACTGGGGGATAACCTCATCTTT.

This chain uses TRDV1 with TRDJ1; D perhaps matches TRDD2 (8 bases). Germline-derived CDR1 and CDR2 are TSWWSYY and QGS. The length of the CDR3 is 20 residues. The V end was cut by 5 bases, the J end by 0 bases, with 28 bases between. The CDR3 DNA is TGTGCTCTTGGGAAGGCCTTCCTAAAATTGGGGGAGAACTACACCGATAAACTCATCTTT. Translated: CALGKAFLKLGENYTDKLIF.

There are a few counts of this clone. V usage is TRDV1 and J usage is TRDJ1, with TRDD3 as a possible D gene (5 bases). V was clipped by 0 bases and J by 2 bases, with 28 bases between them. CDR1 is TSWWSYY and CDR2 is QGS in the germline V gene. This CDR3 has 21 amino acids. CDR3: CALGELLGARLVENSTDKLIF. The CDR3 DNA is TGTGCTCTTGGGGAACTTCTGGGAGCCCGACTGGTAGAAAACAGTACCGATAAACTCATCTTT.

The chain has TRDV1 and TRDJ1; 7 nucleotides match TRDD3. The CDR3 covers 18 residues. Germline V gives CDR1 TSWWSYY, CDR2 QGS. V lost 4 bases to trimming and J lost 8 bases; unmatched junction nucleotides: 22. The chain's CDR3 is CALGGSRTAGGSGTKLIF. The CDR3 DNA reads TGTGCTCTTGGGGGCTCTCGTACGGCCGGGGGATCAGGGACCAAACTCATCTTT.

The chain employs TRDV1 and TRDJ1, with 9 bases aligning to TRDD3. CDR1 is TSWWSYY and CDR2 is QGS in the germline V gene. Trimming took 6 bases from V and 0 from J; bases not matched to a gene: 17. This CDR3 has 19 residues. The CDR3 DNA reads as TGTGCTCTTGGTTTCCTACCCCGTACTGGGGGACCTTACACCGATAAACTCATCTTT. Translating gives CALGFLPRTGGPYTDKLIF.

The table lists this clone with a few counts. Distinct nucleotide sequences in the sample also encode this CDR3. The chain recombines TRDV1 with TRDJ1; no reliable D call. Per the germline V gene, CDR1 is TSWWSYY and CDR2 is QGS. This CDR3 comprises 15 residues. The V gene lost 0 bases and the J gene lost 0 bases, with 8 bases spanning the gap. CDR3 DNA sequence: TGTGCTCTTGGGGAACTAGGACCGTACACCGATAAACTCATCTTT. It translates to CALGELGPYTDKLIF.

The chain joins TRDV1 to TRDJ1; 8 nucleotides align to TRDD3. The V segment lost 2 bases and the J segment 1 base; nucleotides outside the gene matches: 15. CDR1 and CDR2 (germline): TSWWSYY, QGS. CDR3 length equals 19 residues. The CDR3 loop is CALGEFLFLLGATTDKLIF. CDR3 bases: TGTGCTCTTGGGGAATTCCTATTTCTACTGGGGGCCACCACCGATAAACTCATCTTT.

This clone was found a few times. The chain joins TRDV1 to TRDJ1; 7 nucleotides align to TRDD3. This CDR3 is 19 amino acids long. Germline lookup yields CDR1 TSWWSYY and CDR2 QGS. Trimming took 2 bases from V and 0 from J; bases not matched to a gene: 15. The CDR3 reads CALGEGSLGYWGYTDKLIF. Written as DNA, the CDR3 is TGTGCTCTTGGGGAAGGGTCGCTGGGGTACTGGGGATACACCGATAAACTCATCTTT.